This T cell receptor (beta chain) stems from a study of T cells in localized non-small cell lung cancer. Study-wide results and limits: Longer survival (overall) was linked to higher T cell density in blood. Adjacent lung had a median 57 of the 100 largest tumor clones. Because only a single region of the tumor was sequenced, heterogeneity remains possible. Compared with tumor, uninvolved adjacent lung displayed greater T cell clonality, ranking highest overall.

Only in-frame clones appear in the TCRdb table, and some are missing; sequencing was by immunoSEQ multiplex PCR. The sample includes around 50,000 clones, about 85% of them seen just once. Turning to this clone: The antigen is unknown.

The sample in question was PBMCs, obtained before any cancer treatment. The clonotype originates from a man aged 35 to 70 with stage II lung adenocarcinoma.

In DNA form, the CDR3 reads TGTGCCAGCAGTTCGCAAGGGGGGAATCAGCCCCAGCATTTT. This gives the protein CASSSQGGNQPQHF. The gene calls are TRBV27 and TRBJ1-5; D possibly corresponds to TRBD1 (6 bases). The germline V gene has CDR1 MNHEY and CDR2 SMNVEV (reference sequence). The CDR3 loop spans 14 amino acids. Trimming took off 4 bases at V and 4 bases at J, with 11 bases between the two ends.